This TCR beta chain was obtained from a study of blood T cell repertoires in COVID-19 (TCRdb year 2020). Regarding the research as a whole: The collaborator samples originated in the United States, Italy and Spain and spanned the acute and convalescent phases of COVID-19. The sample metadata nearly always contained a de-identified subject ID, COVID-19 status, age in years and sex. The prospective study material was composed of cDNA or gDNA derived from T cells, B-cell-depleted T cells, or PBMCs. Where HLA class I and class II types were available, the types were taken from metadata supplied by the sample provider, not from assay-based typing. Samples came from the ongoing ImmuneRACE study (first 160 participants) plus 1,254 subjects from 6 global collaborators. Deeply sampled blood TCRbeta repertoires from subjects exposed to, actively infected with, or recovered from COVID-19 were included in the dataset. The repertoires were made available in a free public database intended to serve as a resource for research on the immune response to SARS-CoV-2. General findings and caveats noted by the study authors: How much clinical and demographic metadata was included differed by source and by participant, and the metadata was provided uncurated.

The CDR3 runs 14 amino acids, cysteine and phenylalanine included. Only the CDR3 region is kept as DNA, spanning 42 bases read in frame from base 1. Trimming at the junction amounts to 7 bases on V and 4 bases on J, and the germline ends lie 17 bases apart. CDR1 LNHDA and CDR2 SQIVND are derived from the germline V gene (reference sequence). One collaborating source in Seattle enrolled patients during active infection and followed them longitudinally through the course of disease. The collaborating institutions used their own protocols to collect whole blood in K2EDTA tubes. For TCRbeta analysis, collaborators shipped samples in one of three forms: frozen whole blood, isolated PBMCs, or DNA extracted from either of those sample types. TCRbeta CDR3 regions were amplified from genomic DNA by means of the immunoSEQ Assay, a bias-controlled multiplex PCR. The paper's data handling went like this. The number of nucleated cells in each sample was estimated by amplification of reference gene primers within the assay. Sequence reads were collapsed and filtered to measure the absolute abundance of every unique TCRbeta CDR3 rearrangement. For each sample, productive Simpson clonality was calculated by taking the square root of Simpson's diversity index across productive rearrangements. TCRdb provides this immuneACCESS table in a form limited to in-frame rearrangements. Some clones are lacking; in checked studies, under half of them reflect an unresolved V gene, and why the rest are absent is not known. The V and J calls and the clone size are those of that table, but D and trimming were determined from the DNA. In all, the sample holds a few hundred thousand clones, and 75% to 90% of those were seen once. The biggest ten clones account for roughly 7.1% of the sample.

Regarding this clone: No antigen is known for it. No per-base quality is available; no much larger clone lies one base away.

This receptor was obtained from a woman aged 60 to 75 with COVID-19, enrolled during active disease. The sequenced sample was peripheral blood. The chain uses TRBV19 and TRBJ2-7, with TRBD2 tentatively as D gene (6 bases match). The bases are TGTGCCAGTACCCCGCCGGGGGACCCTTACGAGCAGTACTTC. Its coded protein is CASTPPGDPYEQYF.